A selection of T cell receptor beta chains follows, all from one sample in a study of shared clonotypes between healthy human individuals. Libraries were prepared by immunoSEQ multiplex PCR; TCRdb keeps only in-frame clonotypes and omits some of them. Of millions of clones detected, roughly 95% appear once; the ten largest clones hold roughly 1.1%. The specimen was naive CD8+ T cells sorted from blood. The receptors come from a man aged 18 to 29 in good health. Both conserved end residues are part of each CDR3. A D gene is named only where the DNA matches it firmly. Size values are once, few and many counts, or a class for expanded clones, and some rows have none.

abundance,v_gene,d_gene,j_gene,CDR3aa,CDR3nt
-,TRBV19,-,TRBJ2-7,CASSTGTPYEQYF,TGTGCCAGTAGTACAGGGACGCCTTATGAGCAGTACTTC
-,TRBV5-5,-,TRBJ2-7,CASSLVGMASSSYEQYF,TGTGCCAGCAGCTTGGTAGGTATGGCATCGAGCTCCTACGAGCAGTACTTC
-,TRBV7-8,TRBD1,TRBJ2-7,CASSSDDGTESSYEQYF,TGTGCCAGCAGCTCGGACGATGGGACAGAGAGCTCCTACGAGCAGTACTTC
-,TRBV6-1,-,TRBJ2-7,CASSEVMMGEDYEQYF,TGTGCCAGCAGTGAAGTCATGATGGGGGAGGACTACGAGCAGTACTTC
-,TRBV7-2,-,TRBJ2-5,CASSLEGGQETQYF,TGTGCCAGCAGCTTAGAGGGCGGACAAGAGACCCAGTACTTC
-,TRBV30,-,TRBJ1-1,CAWSPGASNTEAFF,TGTGCCTGGAGTCCAGGGGCTTCGAACACTGAAGCTTTCTTT
once,TRBV11-2,-,TRBJ2-2,CASSLDALGDTGELFF,TGTGCCAGCAGCCTAGATGCCCTTGGGGACACCGGGGAGCTGTTTTTT
-,TRBV4-1,-,TRBJ1-1,CASSQDLRQDPGAFF,TGCGCCAGCAGCCAAGACTTGCGACAGGATCCGGGAGCTTTCTTT
-,TRBV29-1,-,TRBJ2-7,CSVFNNEQYF,TGCAGCGTTTTCAATAACGAGCAGTACTTC
-,TRBV6-5,TRBD2,TRBJ2-7,CASSYGLAGSYEQYF,TGTGCCAGCAGTTACGGACTAGCGGGTTCCTACGAGCAGTACTTC
-,TRBV7-9,TRBD2,TRBJ2-5,CASSPTLAGGAETQYF,TGTGCCAGCAGCCCTACACTAGCGGGGGGCGCAGAGACCCAGTACTTC
once,TRBV6-1,TRBD2,TRBJ2-5,CASSDSGGWETQYF,TGTGCCAGCAGCGACAGCGGGGGGTGGGAGACCCAGTACTTC
once,TRBV30,TRBD1,TRBJ1-3,CAWTTGQIGFGNTIYF,TGTGCCTGGACGACGGGACAGATCGGCTTTGGAAACACCATATATTTT
-,TRBV6-5,TRBD1,TRBJ2-7,CASSFNPGQSDYEQYF,TGTGCCAGCAGTTTCAATCCGGGACAGTCCGACTACGAGCAGTACTTC
-,TRBV11-2,-,TRBJ2-7,CASRYTHSYEQYF,TGTGCCAGTCGGTACACCCACTCCTACGAGCAGTACTTC
-,TRBV19,-,TRBJ2-7,CASISRDSYEQYF,TGTGCCAGTATATCGCGGGACTCCTACGAGCAGTACTTC
-,TRBV11-2,-,TRBJ2-7,CASSGTLVSEQYF,TGTGCCAGCAGCGGGACTCTGGTATCTGAGCAGTACTTC
-,TRBV30,TRBD1,TRBJ2-1,CAWSPGQGNDEQFF,TGTGCCTGGAGTCCGGGACAGGGAAATGATGAGCAGTTCTTC
-,TRBV6-6,-,TRBJ2-1,CASIGLSSYNEQFF,TGTGCCAGCATAGGACTTAGCTCCTACAATGAGCAGTTCTTC
-,TRBV9,-,TRBJ2-7,CASSEGDVDEQYF,TGTGCCAGCAGCGAAGGGGACGTGGACGAGCAGTACTTC
-,TRBV10-3,TRBD1,TRBJ1-1,CAISAGQGPTEAFF,TGTGCCATCAGTGCCGGACAGGGACCCACTGAAGCTTTCTTT
-,TRBV4-2,-,TRBJ2-1,CASSQGQWNEQFF,TGTGCCAGCAGCCAAGGTCAGTGGAATGAGCAGTTCTTC
-,TRBV18,-,TRBJ1-5,CASSPTDPGAEDPQPQHF,TGTGCCAGCTCACCAACTGATCCCGGGGCTGAGGACCCTCAGCCCCAGCATTTT
-,TRBV18,TRBD1,TRBJ2-2,CASSSGQGNTGELFF,TGTGCCAGCTCATCGGGACAGGGTAACACCGGGGAGCTGTTTTTT
-,TRBV15,TRBD1,TRBJ2-7,CATSREGQGAYEQYF,TGTGCCACCAGCAGAGAGGGACAGGGGGCCTACGAGCAGTACTTC
-,TRBV4-1,TRBD1,TRBJ2-7,CASSQERGQSYEQYF,TGCGCCAGCAGCCAAGAACGGGGACAGTCTTACGAGCAGTACTTC
-,TRBV30,-,TRBJ1-1,CAWMLYNTEAFF,TGTGCCTGGATGTTGTATAACACTGAAGCTTTCTTT
-,TRBV5-6,TRBD2,TRBJ2-1,CASSLASGRSYNEQFF,TGTGCCAGCAGCTTGGCTAGCGGGAGGTCCTACAATGAGCAGTTCTTC
-,TRBV7-2,TRBD2,TRBJ2-7,CASSLRTSGSYEQYF,TGTGCCAGCAGCTTACGGACTAGCGGGAGCTACGAGCAGTACTTC
-,TRBV15,-,TRBJ1-4,CATSLSGNEKLFF,TGTGCCACCAGTCTCAGTGGTAATGAAAAACTGTTTTTT
-,TRBV6-6,TRBD2,TRBJ2-3,CASSSGLTDTQYF,TGTGCCAGCTCTAGCGGTCTCACAGATACGCAGTATTTT
-,TRBV27,-,TRBJ2-1,CASSLRGSSNEQFF,TGTGCCAGCAGTCTCCGGGGTAGTAGCAATGAGCAGTTCTTC
few,TRBV7-9,-,TRBJ1-2,CASRSKTELYGYTF,TGTGCCAGCAGGTCTAAGACAGAGCTCTATGGCTACACCTTC
-,TRBV10-1,-,TRBJ2-7,CASSPGFTYEQYF,TGCGCCAGCAGCCCCGGTTTCACCTACGAGCAGTACTTC
-,TRBV9,-,TRBJ2-4,CASSVDRERNIQYF,TGTGCCAGCAGCGTAGACAGGGAGAGGAACATTCAGTACTTC
-,TRBV6-5,-,TRBJ1-2,CASSYLSGRGLYGYTF,TGTGCCAGCAGTTACCTATCCGGGAGGGGACTCTATGGCTACACCTTC
-,TRBV4-3,TRBD1,TRBJ2-7,CASSQDGTGTGSLEQYF,TGCGCCAGCAGCCAGGACGGGACCGGGACAGGATCGCTCGAGCAGTACTTC